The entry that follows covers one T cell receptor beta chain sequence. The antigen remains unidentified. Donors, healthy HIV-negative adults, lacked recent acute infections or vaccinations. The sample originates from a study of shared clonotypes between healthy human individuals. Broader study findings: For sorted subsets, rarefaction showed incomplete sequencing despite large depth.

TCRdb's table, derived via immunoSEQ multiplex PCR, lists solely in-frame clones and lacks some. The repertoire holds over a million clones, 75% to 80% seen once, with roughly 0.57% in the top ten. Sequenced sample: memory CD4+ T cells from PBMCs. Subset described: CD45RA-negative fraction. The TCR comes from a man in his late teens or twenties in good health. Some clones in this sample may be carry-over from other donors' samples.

The CDR3 protein is CASSALQGFYSGELFF. DNA for the CDR3: TGTGCCAGCAGTGCCCTACAGGGTTTCTACTCCGGGGAGCTGTTTTTT. The chain recombines TRBV25-1 with TRBJ2-2, with TRBD1 as a possible D gene (6 bases). CDR1 is MGHDK, CDR2 SYGVNS, per germline. This CDR3 has 16 residues. Trimming shortened V by 4 bases and J by 6 bases, and 18 bases separated the two germline ends.